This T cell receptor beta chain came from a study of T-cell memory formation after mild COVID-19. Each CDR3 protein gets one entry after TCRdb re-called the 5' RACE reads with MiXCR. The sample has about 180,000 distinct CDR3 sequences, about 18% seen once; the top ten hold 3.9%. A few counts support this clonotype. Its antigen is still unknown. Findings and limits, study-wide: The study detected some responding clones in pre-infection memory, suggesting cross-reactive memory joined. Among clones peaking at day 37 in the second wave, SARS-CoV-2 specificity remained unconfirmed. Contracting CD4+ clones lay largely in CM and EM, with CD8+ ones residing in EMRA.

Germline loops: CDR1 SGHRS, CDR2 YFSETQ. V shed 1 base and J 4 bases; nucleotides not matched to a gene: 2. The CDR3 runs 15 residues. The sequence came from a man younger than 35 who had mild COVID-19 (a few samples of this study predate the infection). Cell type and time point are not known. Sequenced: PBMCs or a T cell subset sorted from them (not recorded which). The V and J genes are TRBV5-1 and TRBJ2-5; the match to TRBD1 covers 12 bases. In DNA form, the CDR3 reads TGCGCCAGCAGCTTGTGGGACAGGGGGCTAGAGACCCAGTACTTC. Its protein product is CASSLWDRGLETQYF. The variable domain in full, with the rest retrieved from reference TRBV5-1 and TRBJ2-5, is KAGVTQTPRYLIKTRGQQVTLSCSPISGHRSVSWYQQTPGQGLQFLFEYFSETQRNKGNFPGRFSGRQFSNSRSEMNVSTLELGDSALYLCASSLWDRGLETQYFGPGTRLLVL.